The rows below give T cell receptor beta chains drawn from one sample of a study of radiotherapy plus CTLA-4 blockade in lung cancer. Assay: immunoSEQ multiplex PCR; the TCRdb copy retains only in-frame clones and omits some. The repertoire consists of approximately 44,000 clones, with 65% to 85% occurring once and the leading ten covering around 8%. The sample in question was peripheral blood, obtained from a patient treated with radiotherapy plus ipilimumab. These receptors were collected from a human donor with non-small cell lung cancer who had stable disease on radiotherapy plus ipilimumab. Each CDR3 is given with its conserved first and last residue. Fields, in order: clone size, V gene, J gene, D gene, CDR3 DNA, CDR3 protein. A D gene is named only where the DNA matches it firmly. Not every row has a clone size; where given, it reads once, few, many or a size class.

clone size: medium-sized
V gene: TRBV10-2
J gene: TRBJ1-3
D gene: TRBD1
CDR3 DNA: TGCGCCAGCGGACAGGGAGGACGAAACACCATATATTTT
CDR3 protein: CASGQGGRNTIYF

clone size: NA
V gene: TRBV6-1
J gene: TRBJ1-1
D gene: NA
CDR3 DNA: TGTGCCAGCAGTGAAGAGTCCGTTAACACTGAAGCTTTCTTT
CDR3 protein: CASSEESVNTEAFF

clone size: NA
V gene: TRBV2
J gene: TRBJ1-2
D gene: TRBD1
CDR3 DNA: TGTGCCAGCAGTGAAAGGAGGGGGACAGACTATGGCTACACCTTC
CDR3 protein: CASSERRGTDYGYTF

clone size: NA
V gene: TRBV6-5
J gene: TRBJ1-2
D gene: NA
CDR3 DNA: TGTGCCAGCAGTTTTTCTCAGGGATTTGGCTACACCTTC
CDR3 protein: CASSFSQGFGYTF

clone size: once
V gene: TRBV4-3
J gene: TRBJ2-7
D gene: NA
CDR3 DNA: TGCGCCAGCAGCCAAGTCCGCCTACAGGGTGACGAGCAGTACTTC
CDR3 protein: CASSQVRLQGDEQYF

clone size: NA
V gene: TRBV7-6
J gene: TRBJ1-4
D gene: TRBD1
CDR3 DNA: TGTGCCAGCAGCTTAGAGCAGGGGGTTAATGAAAAACTGTTTTTT
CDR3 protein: CASSLEQGVNEKLFF

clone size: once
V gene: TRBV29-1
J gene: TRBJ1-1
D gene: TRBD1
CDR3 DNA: TGCAGCGCCCGGGTCGGACAGGGCGGGACTGAAGCTTTCTTT
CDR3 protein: CSARVGQGGTEAFF

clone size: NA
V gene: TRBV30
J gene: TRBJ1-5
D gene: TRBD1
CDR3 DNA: TGTGCCTGGACTTCAGGGGGCAACAATCAGCCCCAGCATTTT
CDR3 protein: CAWTSGGNNQPQHF

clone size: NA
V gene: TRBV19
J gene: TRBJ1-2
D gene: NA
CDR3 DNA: TGTGCCAGTACCCCGGGCCTTAACTATGGCTACACCTTC
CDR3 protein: CASTPGLNYGYTF

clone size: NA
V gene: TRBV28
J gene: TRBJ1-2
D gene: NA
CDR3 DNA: TGTGCCACCCTCGCAGGGTTCTATGGCTACACCTTC
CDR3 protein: CATLAGFYGYTF

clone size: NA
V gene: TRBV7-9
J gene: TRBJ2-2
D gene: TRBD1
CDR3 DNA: TGTGCCAGCAGCCCTTGGGACAGCAACACCGGGGAGCTGTTTTTT
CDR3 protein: CASSPWDSNTGELFF

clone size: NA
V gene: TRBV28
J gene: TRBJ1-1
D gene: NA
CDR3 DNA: TGTGCCAGCAGGACTTCCACTGAAGCTTTCTTT
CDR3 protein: CASRTSTEAFF

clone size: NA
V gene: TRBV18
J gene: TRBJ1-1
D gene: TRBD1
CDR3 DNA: TGTGCCAGCTCCACGACAGGGGAGGAGACTGAAGCTTTCTTT
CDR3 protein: CASSTTGEETEAFF

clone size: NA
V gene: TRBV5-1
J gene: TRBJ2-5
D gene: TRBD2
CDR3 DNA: TGCGCCAGCAGCCCGGGGACTAGCTTACGGGAGACCCAGTACTTC
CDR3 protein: CASSPGTSLRETQYF

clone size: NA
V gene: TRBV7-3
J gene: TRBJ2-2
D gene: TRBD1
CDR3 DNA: TGTGCCAGCAGCTTAAGACAGGGCGGGAACACCGGGGAGCTGTTTTTT
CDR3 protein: CASSLRQGGNTGELFF

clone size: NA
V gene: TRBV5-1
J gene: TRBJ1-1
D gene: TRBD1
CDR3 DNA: TGCGCCAGCAGACCCCGCCGGGACAGTGAAGCTTTCTTT
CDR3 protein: CASRPRRDSEAFF

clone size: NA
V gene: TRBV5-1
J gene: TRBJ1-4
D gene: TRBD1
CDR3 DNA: TGCGCCAGCAGCTTGGGACAGGGTCGGGATGAAAAACTGTTTTTT
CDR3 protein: CASSLGQGRDEKLFF

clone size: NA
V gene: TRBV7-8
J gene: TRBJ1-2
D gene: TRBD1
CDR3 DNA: TGTGCCAGCAGCCCCCTAGGGGGTGCAGGGGGGTTTCGTGGCTACACCTTC
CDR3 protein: CASSPLGGAGGFRGYTF

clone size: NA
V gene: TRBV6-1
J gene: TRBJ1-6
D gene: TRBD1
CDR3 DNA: TGTGCCGGCGCCGGACAGGTTAATTCACCCCTCCACTTT
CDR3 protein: CAGAGQVNSPLHF

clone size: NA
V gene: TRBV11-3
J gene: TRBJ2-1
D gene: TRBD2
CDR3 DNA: TGTGCCAGCAGCTTAGGTACGCCGGGGGGACTTAATGAGCAGTTCTTC
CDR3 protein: CASSLGTPGGLNEQFF

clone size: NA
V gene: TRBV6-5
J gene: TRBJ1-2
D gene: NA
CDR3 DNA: TGTGCCAGCAGGTTACAACGGGGGGGCTACACCTTC
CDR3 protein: CASRLQRGGYTF

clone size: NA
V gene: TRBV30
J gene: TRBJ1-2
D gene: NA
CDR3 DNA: TGTGCCTGGAGGACCATAGGGACCTCCTATGGCTACACCTTC
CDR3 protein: CAWRTIGTSYGYTF

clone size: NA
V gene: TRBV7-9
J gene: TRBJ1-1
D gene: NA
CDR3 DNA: TGTGCCAGCAGCCTAGAATCCGGGGGAGGTGAAGCTTTCTTT
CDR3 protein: CASSLESGGGEAFF

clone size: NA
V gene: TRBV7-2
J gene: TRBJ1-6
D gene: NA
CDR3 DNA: TGTGCCAGCAGCTTAACCGCCGACAGGTTGGTTTCACCCCTCCACTTT
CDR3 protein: CASSLTADRLVSPLHF

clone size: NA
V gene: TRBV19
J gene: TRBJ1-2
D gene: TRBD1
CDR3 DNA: TGTGCCAGTAGTGTTGGGACAGGGGCCCAGTATGGCTACACCTTC
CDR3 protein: CASSVGTGAQYGYTF

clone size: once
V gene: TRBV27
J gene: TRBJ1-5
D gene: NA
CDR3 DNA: TGTGCCAGCAGTTTATCGGGTTGGGGTCAGCCCCAGCATTTT
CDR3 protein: CASSLSGWGQPQHF

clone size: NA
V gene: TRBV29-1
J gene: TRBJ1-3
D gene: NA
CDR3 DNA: TGCAGCGTACAAGTCTTCTCTGGAAACACCATATATTTT
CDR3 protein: CSVQVFSGNTIYF

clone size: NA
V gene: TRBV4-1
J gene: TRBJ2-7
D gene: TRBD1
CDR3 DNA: TGCGCCAGCAGCCAAGGGCAGGGGGCAGACTACGAGCAGTACTTC
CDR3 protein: CASSQGQGADYEQYF

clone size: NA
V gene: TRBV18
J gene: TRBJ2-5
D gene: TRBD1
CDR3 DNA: TGTGCCAGCTCACCACCCTTCGGGACAGGGAAAGAGACCCAGTACTTC
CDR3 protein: CASSPPFGTGKETQYF

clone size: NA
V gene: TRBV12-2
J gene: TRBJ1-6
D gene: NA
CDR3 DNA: NA
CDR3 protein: CASRLVGQGAVAPLHF

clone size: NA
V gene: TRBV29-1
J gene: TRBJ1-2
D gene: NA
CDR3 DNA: TGCAGCGTTGAAGGGGGAAATGCTAACTATGGCTACACCTTC
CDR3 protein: CSVEGGNANYGYTF

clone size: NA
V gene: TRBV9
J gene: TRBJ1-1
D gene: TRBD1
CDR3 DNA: TGTGCCAGCAGCGTGCAGACAGGGGGCACTGAAGCTTTCTTT
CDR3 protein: CASSVQTGGTEAFF

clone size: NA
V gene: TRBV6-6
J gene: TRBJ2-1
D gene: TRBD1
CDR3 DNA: TGTGCCAGCAGCTGGGGACAGAGCTCCTACAATGAGCAGTTCTTC
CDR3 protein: CASSWGQSSYNEQFF

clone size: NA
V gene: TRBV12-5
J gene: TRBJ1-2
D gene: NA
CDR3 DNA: TGTGCTAGTGGTTTGTTCCGGGCTTTAGGGACGCTCAACTATGGCTACACCTTC
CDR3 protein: CASGLFRALGTLNYGYTF

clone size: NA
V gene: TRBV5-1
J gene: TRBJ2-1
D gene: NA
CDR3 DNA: TGCGCCAGCAGCTCCCCCGTGTTGGGGGCGGGCAATGAGCAGTTCTTC
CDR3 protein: CASSSPVLGAGNEQFF

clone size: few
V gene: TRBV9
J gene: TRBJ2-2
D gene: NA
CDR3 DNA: TGTGCCAGCAGCTCGACCCACGGGCCCGGGGAGCTGTTTTTT
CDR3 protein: CASSSTHGPGELFF

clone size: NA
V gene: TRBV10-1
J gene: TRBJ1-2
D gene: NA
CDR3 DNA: TGCGCCAGCAGTGACGGGCAGGGGAATGGCTACACCTTC
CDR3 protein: CASSDGQGNGYTF